The subject of this entry is one TCR beta chain. Authors' data handling: Scientists estimated how many nucleated cells there were by amplifying reference gene primers. The protocol was immunoSEQ multiplex PCR, while the TCRdb copy is restricted to in-frame clones and leaves out a portion. V, J and clone size were drawn from that table, and D and trimming were deduced from the DNA. The profile shows 130,000 to 150,000 clones, roughly 84% of them singletons. This sample is part of a study of blood T cell repertoires in COVID-19. Study-level background: The analysed material was cDNA or gDNA that came from T cells, B-cell-depleted T cells, or PBMCs.

Germline V gives CDR1 SGDLS, CDR2 YYNGEE. This CDR3 comprises 17 residues. Trimming pared 0 bases from V and 1 base from J, leaving 15 bases between. This clonotype originated in a human donor in a cohort sampled during active COVID-19. The sample was peripheral blood. The chain uses TRBV9 and TRBJ2-3, with a weak D call TRBD2 (6 bases). This chain's CDR3 is CASSVGGNSGGTDTQYF. The CDR3 DNA is TGTGCCAGCAGCGTAGGTGGGAATAGCGGAGGCACAGATACGCAGTATTTT.